These 5 T cell receptor beta chains originate from one sample sequenced in a study of CD8+CD57+ T cells in acquired aplastic anemia. The TCR beta profiling, which covered VDJ combination and CDR3 sequence, was carried out using genomic DNA as the template. TCRdb independently ran MiXCR on the reads; one entry per CDR3 protein. The profile shows 95,000 to 150,000 distinct CDR3 sequences, 50% to 60% of them singletons. All patients picked for sequencing had shown, by flow cytometry, an expansion of CD8+CD57+ cells. Sequencing was done on a sample of sorted CD4+, CD8+, or CD8+CD57+ T cells (not recorded which) from PBMCs. These receptors were taken from a human donor with aplastic anemia.

V usage is TRBV20-1 and J usage is TRBJ2-5, with 7 bases matching TRBD2. The V and J ends lost 3 bases and 0 bases, in that order; junction bases with no gene match: 4. The CDR3 loop spans 14 amino acids. Germline assignment: CDR1 DFQATT and CDR2 SNEGSKA (reference sequence). DNA of the CDR3: TGCAGTGCTAGTTCTAGCGGACACCAAGAGACCCAGTACTTC. It codes for CSASSSGHQETQYF.

The chain carries TRBV6-1 and TRBJ2-3, with D possibly matching TRBD2 (5 bases). The V end lost 5 bases, the J end lost 2 bases, and 17 bases lay between the germline ends. There are 16 residues in the CDR3. Looked up from germline, CDR1 is MNHNS and CDR2 is SASEGT. CDR3 in amino acids: CASSTRTPFVTDTQYF. CDR3 sequence (DNA): TGTGCCAGCAGTACCAGGACTCCCTTTGTCACAGATACGCAGTATTTT.

This clonotype was counted many times. This chain joins TRBV5-6 and TRBJ2-1, with 10 nucleotides matching TRBD2. V was pared by 0 bases and J by 6 bases, with 12 bases of the junction left unmatched. This CDR3 region has 18 residues. The germline V gene encodes CDR1 SGHDT and CDR2 YYEEEE. The CDR3 here is CASSLVTRLAGDPNEQFF. The CDR3 DNA follows: TGTGCCAGCAGCTTGGTTACCCGGCTAGCGGGAGACCCCAATGAGCAGTTCTTC.

In its sample, this clonotype was seen many times. The CDR3 reads CSASPDIIYEQYF. CDR3 bases: TGCAGTGCTTCCCCAGATATAATCTACGAGCAGTACTTC. The chain carries TRBV20-1 and TRBJ2-7; D uncertain. V lost 5 bases and J 3 bases, leaving 14 bases between the germline ends. Germline V gene data show CDR1 as DFQATT and CDR2 as SNEGSKA (reference sequence). The CDR3 is 13 amino acids.

The chain has TRBV24-1 and TRBJ1-1; no firm D call. Trimming removed 4 bases at V and 3 bases at J, with 8 bases between. The CDR3 sequence is 13 residues long. The V gene's germline CDR1 is KGHDR and CDR2 SFDVKD. In DNA, the CDR3 is TGTGCCACCAGTGACGGATTGGACACTGAAGCTTTCTTT. Protein sequence: CATSDGLDTEAFF.